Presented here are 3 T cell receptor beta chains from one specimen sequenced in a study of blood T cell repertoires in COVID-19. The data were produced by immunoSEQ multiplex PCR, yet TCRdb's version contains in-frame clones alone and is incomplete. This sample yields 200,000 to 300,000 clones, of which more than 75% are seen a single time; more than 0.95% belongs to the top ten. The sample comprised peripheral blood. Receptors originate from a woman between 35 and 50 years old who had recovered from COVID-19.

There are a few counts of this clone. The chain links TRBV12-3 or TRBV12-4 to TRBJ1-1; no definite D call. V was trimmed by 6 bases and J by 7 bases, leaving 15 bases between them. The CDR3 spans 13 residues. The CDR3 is CASSPFQPSEAFF. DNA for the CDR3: TGTGCCAGCAGCCCATTCCAACCCAGTGAAGCTTTCTTT.

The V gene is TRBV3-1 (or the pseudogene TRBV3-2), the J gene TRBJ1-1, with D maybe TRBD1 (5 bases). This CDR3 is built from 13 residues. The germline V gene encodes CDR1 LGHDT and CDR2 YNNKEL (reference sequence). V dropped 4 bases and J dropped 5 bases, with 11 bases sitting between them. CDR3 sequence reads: CASSPRGGTEAFF. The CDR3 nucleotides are TGTGCCAGCAGCCCCCGGGGGGGGACTGAAGCTTTCTTT.

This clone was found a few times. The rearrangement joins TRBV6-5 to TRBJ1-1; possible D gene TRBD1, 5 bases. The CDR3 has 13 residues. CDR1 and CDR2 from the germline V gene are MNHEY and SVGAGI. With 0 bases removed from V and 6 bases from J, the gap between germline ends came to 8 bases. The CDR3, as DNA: TGTGCCAGCAGTTACTCCTACAGGTCTGAAGCTTTCTTT. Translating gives CASSYSYRSEAFF.